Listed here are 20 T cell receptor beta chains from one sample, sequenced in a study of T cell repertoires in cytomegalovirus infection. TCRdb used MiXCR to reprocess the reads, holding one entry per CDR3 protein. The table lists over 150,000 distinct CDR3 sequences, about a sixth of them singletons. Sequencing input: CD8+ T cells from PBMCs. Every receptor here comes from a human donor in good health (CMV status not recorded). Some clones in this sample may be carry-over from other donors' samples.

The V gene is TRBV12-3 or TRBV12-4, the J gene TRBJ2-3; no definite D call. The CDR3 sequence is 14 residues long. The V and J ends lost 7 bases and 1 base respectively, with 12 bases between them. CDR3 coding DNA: TGTGCCAGCACCCCGTTTCCAGGCACAGATACGCAGTATTTT. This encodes CASTPFPGTDTQYF.

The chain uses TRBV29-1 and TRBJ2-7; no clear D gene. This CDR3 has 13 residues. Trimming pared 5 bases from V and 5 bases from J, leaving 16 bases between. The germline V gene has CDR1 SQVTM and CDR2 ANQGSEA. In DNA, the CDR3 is TGCAGCGTTAGGTCGACAATGGGCCACGAGCAGTACTTC. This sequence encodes CSVRSTMGHEQYF.

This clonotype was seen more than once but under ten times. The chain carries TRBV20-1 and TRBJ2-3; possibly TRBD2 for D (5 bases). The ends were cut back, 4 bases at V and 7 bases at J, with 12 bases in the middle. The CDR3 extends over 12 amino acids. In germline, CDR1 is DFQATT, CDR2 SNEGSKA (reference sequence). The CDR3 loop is CSAILDSHTQYF. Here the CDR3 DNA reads TGCAGTGCTATTCTGGACTCCCATACGCAGTATTTT.

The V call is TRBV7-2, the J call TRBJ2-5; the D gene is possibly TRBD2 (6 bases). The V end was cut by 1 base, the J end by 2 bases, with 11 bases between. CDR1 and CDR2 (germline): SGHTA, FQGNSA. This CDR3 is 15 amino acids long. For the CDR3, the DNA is TGTGCCAGCAGCTTAGATATAGCGGCTCAAGAGACCCAGTACTTC. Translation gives CASSLDIAAQETQYF.

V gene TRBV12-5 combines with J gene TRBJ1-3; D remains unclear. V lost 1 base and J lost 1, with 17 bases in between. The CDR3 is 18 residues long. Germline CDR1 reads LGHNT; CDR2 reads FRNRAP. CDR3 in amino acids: CASGLGSSGSQSGNTIYF. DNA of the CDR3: TGTGCTAGTGGTTTGGGTTCGTCCGGATCCCAATCTGGAAACACCATATATTTT. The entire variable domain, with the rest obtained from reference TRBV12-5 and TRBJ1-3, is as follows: DARVTQTPRHKVTEMGQEVTMRCQPILGHNTVFWYRQTMMQGLELLAYFRNRAPLDDSGMPKDRFSAEMPDATLATLKIQPSEPRDSAVYFCASGLGSSGSQSGNTIYFGEGSWLTVV.

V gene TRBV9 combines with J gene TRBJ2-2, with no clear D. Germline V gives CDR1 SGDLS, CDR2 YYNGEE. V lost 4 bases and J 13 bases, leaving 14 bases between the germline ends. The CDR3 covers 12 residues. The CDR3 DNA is TGTGCCAGCAGCCCGGGTCCCCCGCGGCTGTTTTTT. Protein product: CASSPGPPRLFF.

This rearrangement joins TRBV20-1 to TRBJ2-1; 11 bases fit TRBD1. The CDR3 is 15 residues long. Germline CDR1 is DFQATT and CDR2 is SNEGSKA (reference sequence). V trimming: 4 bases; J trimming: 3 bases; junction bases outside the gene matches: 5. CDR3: CSAKRGQGVYNEQFF. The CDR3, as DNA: TGCAGTGCTAAAAGGGGACAGGGGGTCTACAATGAGCAGTTCTTC.

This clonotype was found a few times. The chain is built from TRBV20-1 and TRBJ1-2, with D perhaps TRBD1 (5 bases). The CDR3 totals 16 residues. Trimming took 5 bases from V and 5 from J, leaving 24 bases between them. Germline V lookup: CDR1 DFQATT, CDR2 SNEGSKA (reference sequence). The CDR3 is CSAGAGDRGASYGYTF. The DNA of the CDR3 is TGCAGTGCTGGGGCCGGGGATAGGGGAGCCTCGTATGGCTACACCTTC.

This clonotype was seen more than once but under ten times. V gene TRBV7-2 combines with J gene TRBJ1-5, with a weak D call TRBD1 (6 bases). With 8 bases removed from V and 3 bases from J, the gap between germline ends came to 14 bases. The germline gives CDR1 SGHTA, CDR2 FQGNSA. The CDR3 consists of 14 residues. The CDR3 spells CASCVGGLNQPQHF. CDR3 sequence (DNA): TGTGCCAGCTGCGTGGGGGGGCTCAATCAGCCCCAGCATTTT.

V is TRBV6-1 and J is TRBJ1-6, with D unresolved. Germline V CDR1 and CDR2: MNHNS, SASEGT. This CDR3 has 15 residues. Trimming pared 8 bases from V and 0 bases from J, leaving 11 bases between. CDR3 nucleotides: TGTGCCAGCGGCGGTACGAGCTCCTATAATTCACCCCTCCACTTT. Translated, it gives CASGGTSSYNSPLHF.

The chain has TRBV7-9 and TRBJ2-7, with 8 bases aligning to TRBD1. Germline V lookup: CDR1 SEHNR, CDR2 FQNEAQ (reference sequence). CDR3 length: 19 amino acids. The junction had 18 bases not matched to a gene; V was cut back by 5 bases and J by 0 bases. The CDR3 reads CASSPSGTGHKLGSYEQYF. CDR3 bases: TGTGCCAGCAGCCCCTCCGGGACAGGACACAAACTTGGCTCCTACGAGCAGTACTTC.

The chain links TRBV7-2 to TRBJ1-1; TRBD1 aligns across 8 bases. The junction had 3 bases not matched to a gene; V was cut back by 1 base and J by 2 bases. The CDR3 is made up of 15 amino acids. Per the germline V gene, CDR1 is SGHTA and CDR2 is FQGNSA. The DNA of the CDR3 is TGTGCCAGCAGCTTAGATCAGGGGGCAAACACTGAAGCTTTCTTT. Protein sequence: CASSLDQGANTEAFF.

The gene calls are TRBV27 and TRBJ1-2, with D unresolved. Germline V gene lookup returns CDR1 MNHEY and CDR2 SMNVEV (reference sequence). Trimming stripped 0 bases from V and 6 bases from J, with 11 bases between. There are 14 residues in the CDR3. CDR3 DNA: TGTGCCAGCAGTTTATCCCCAGGCGGAGATGGCTACACCTTC. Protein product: CASSLSPGGDGYTF.

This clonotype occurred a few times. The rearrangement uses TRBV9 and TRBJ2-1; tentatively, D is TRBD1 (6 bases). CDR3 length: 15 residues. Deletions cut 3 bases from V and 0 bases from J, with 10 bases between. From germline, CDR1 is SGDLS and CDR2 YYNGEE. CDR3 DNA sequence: TGTGCCAGCAGCGGGTGGGACAACTCCTACAATGAGCAGTTCTTC. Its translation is CASSGWDNSYNEQFF.

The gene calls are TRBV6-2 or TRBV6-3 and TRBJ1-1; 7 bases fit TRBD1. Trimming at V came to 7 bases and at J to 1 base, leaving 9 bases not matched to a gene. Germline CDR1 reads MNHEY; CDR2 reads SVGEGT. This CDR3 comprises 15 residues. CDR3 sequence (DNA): TGTGCCAGCAATAGAATAGGGGGCCGGAACACTGAAGCTTTCTTT. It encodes CASNRIGGRNTEAFF.

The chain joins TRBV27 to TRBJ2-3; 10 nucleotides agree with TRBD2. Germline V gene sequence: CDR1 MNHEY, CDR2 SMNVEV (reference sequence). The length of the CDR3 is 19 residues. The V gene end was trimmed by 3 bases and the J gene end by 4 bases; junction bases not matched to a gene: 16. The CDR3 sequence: CASSLRLAGAGAVPDTQYF. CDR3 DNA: TGTGCCAGCAGTTTGCGGCTAGCGGGGGCCGGAGCGGTACCAGATACGCAGTATTTT.

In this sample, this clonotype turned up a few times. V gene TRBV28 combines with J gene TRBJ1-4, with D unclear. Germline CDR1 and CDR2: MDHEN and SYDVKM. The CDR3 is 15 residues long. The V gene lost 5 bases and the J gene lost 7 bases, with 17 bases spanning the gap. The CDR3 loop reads CASSPIERVFEKLFF. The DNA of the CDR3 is TGTGCCAGCAGTCCTATAGAAAGGGTATTTGAAAAACTGTTTTTT.

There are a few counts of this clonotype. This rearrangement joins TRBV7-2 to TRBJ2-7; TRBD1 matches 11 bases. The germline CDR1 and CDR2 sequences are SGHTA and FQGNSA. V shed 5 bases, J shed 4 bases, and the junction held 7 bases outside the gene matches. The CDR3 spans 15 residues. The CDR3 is CASSRGQGAWYEQYF. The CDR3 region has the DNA TGTGCCAGCAGCCGAGGACAGGGGGCTTGGTACGAGCAGTACTTC.

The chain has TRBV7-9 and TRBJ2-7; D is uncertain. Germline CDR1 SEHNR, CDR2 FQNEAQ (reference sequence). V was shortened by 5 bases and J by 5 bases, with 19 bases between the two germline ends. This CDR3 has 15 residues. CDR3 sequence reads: CASSPRHSKGNEQYF. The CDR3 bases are TGTGCCAGCAGCCCCCGGCACAGTAAAGGTAACGAGCAGTACTTC.

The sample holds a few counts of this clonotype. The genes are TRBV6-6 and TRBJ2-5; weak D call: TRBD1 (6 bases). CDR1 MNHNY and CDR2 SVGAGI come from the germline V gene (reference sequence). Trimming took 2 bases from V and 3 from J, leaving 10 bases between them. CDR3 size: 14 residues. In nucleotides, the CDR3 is TGTGCCAGCAGTTACGGGACACTCAAAGAGACCCAGTACTTC. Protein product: CASSYGTLKETQYF.